Sequencing of this T cell receptor beta chain was carried out in a study of high-grade serous ovarian cancer treatment subgroups. Study context: On average, around 15,000 reads and 7,000 to 8,500 unique TCR beta rearrangements were obtained per sample. Study results and limitations: CDR1 and CDR2 were left unanalyzed; analyses focused on CDR3. Without spatial data, bulk sequencing limits insight into HGSC tumor diversity. Clonal relatedness tracked neoantigen level, and by trend copy number and mutation load.

Remarks on this clone: Its antigen remains unidentified.

Method: immunoSEQ multiplex PCR; TCRdb's copy keeps in-frame clones and lacks some. The data contain approximately 980 clones, 68% of them seen just once; the ten biggest clones take up approximately 9.6%. The germline gives CDR1 SGHNT, CDR2 YENEEA. The CDR3 sequence is 16 residues long. With 5 bases clipped from V and 4 bases from J, the junction kept 10 bases outside the gene matches. Tumor samples were obtained before definitive surgery or chemotherapy. This sequence joins TRBV11-3 and TRBJ2-3, with 9 nucleotides matching TRBD2. The receptor was derived from a human donor with high-grade serous ovarian cancer. Sample: tumor tissue. DNA for the CDR3: TGTGCCAGCAGCCCTATAGCGGGAGCAATCGCAGATACGCAGTATTTT. Translation gives CASSPIAGAIADTQYF.